This TCR beta chain was identified in a study of blood T cell repertoires in COVID-19. Study information: The origin of the acute and convalescent COVID-19 samples was the United States, Italy and Spain.

In the source study's methods: The assay estimated nucleated cells by amplifying reference gene primers. TCRdb keeps only in-frame clones here, not all; method: immunoSEQ multiplex PCR. The D gene and trimming were derived from the DNA, and the V and J assignments and clone size from that table. The table has about 150,000 clones, 75% to 90% seen once. The study recruited exposed participants who had met a COVID-19 case within 2 weeks before entry. The clonotype originates from a man between 65 and 85 years old who had been exposed to COVID-19. The material sequenced was PBMCs or T cells enriched from blood (not recorded which).

CDR3 loop: CASSEDGGSNQPQHF. CDR3 nucleotides: TGTGCCAGCAGTGAAGATGGGGGCAGCAATCAGCCCCAGCATTTT. J is TRBJ1-5 and V is TRBV2, with D tentatively TRBD1 (6 bases). Trimming left V 1 base short and J 1 base short, with 8 bases between. This CDR3 comprises 15 residues. Looked up from germline, CDR1 is SNHLY and CDR2 is FYNNEI.